The rows below give T cell receptor beta chains drawn from one sample of a study of OX40 agonist ivuxolimab in advanced cancers. Some clones are missing from TCRdb's copy, which holds only in-frame ones; the method was immunoSEQ multiplex PCR. Here the sample spans 100,000 or so clones, approximately 95% being singletons. The sequences come from CD4+ or CD8+ T cells sorted from blood, collected in a trial of the OX40 agonist ivuxolimab. These TCRs come from an adult with an advanced solid tumor such as melanoma, head and neck, liver or kidney cancer. Each CDR3 is given with its conserved first and last residue. Fields, in order: V gene, J gene, clone size, D gene, CDR3 DNA, CDR3 protein. A D gene is named only where the DNA matches it firmly. Clone size is shown for a subset of rows, as once, few, many or a class of expanded clone.

V: TRBV27; J: TRBJ2-1; size: -; D: -; DNA: TGTGCCAGCAGGGAGGCCAATGAGCAGTTCTTC; CDR3: CASREANEQFF
V: TRBV5-1; J: TRBJ2-2; size: -; D: -; DNA: TGCGCCAGCAGCTTGCGATTCCACCAAGAGGCCGGGGAGCTGTTTTTT; CDR3: CASSLRFHQEAGELFF
V: TRBV7-9; J: TRBJ1-4; size: -; D: -; DNA: TGTGCCAGCAGCTCCACTAGCCTAAATGAAAAACTGTTTTTT; CDR3: CASSSTSLNEKLFF
V: TRBV7-2; J: TRBJ2-1; size: once; D: -; DNA: TGTGCCAGCAGCTCCTCGGGGGCATGGAATGAGCAGTTCTTC; CDR3: CASSSSGAWNEQFF
V: TRBV5-4; J: TRBJ2-7; size: -; D: TRBD1; DNA: TGTGCCAGCAGCACGGGACAGAACTACGAGCAGTACTTC; CDR3: CASSTGQNYEQYF
V: TRBV9; J: TRBJ2-2; size: -; D: -; DNA: TGTGCCAGCAGCGTTAAACGGTCGTCCGGAGACACCGGGGAGCTGTTTTTT; CDR3: CASSVKRSSGDTGELFF
V: TRBV11-1; J: TRBJ2-7; size: -; D: -; DNA: TGTGCCAGCAGCCTGACTAAGTTCTACGAGCAGTACTTC; CDR3: CASSLTKFYEQYF
V: TRBV4-3; J: TRBJ2-3; size: -; D: TRBD2; DNA: TGCGCCAGCAGGCCTCTAGCGGGAGCCACAGATACGCAGTATTTT; CDR3: CASRPLAGATDTQYF
V: TRBV9; J: TRBJ2-7; size: -; D: TRBD2; DNA: TGTGCCAGCAGCTATGGAGGTAGCGGGGACGAGCAGTACTTC; CDR3: CASSYGGSGDEQYF
V: TRBV4-1; J: TRBJ2-1; size: -; D: -; DNA: TGCGCCAGCAGCCAAGTAGGGACGGACTACAATGAGCAGTTCTTC; CDR3: CASSQVGTDYNEQFF
V: TRBV11-2; J: TRBJ2-2; size: -; D: -; DNA: TGTGCCAGCAGCCCACTCAGGGTTTCCACCGGGGAGCTGTTTTTT; CDR3: CASSPLRVSTGELFF
V: TRBV27; J: TRBJ1-1; size: -; D: TRBD1; DNA: TGTGCCAGCAGTGAAAGGGACAGCCCTTCTGAAGCTTTCTTT; CDR3: CASSERDSPSEAFF
V: TRBV6-1; J: TRBJ2-7; size: -; D: TRBD1; DNA: TGTGCCAGCAGCCCGGGACAGGGGCCCGAGCAGTACTTC; CDR3: CASSPGQGPEQYF
V: TRBV6-6; J: TRBJ1-1; size: -; D: -; DNA: TGTGCCAGCACCCTGACAGACATGAACACTGAAGCTTTCTTT; CDR3: CASTLTDMNTEAFF
V: TRBV28; J: TRBJ2-7; size: -; D: TRBD2; DNA: TGTGCCAGCATGGGGCTAGCGGGGGTCTGGGCCTCCTACGAGCAGTACTTC; CDR3: CASMGLAGVWASYEQYF
V: TRBV5-1; J: TRBJ2-7; size: once; D: TRBD1; DNA: TGCGCCAGCAGCCCCGGGACAGGTCCGAACGAGCAGTACTTC; CDR3: CASSPGTGPNEQYF
V: TRBV27; J: TRBJ2-3; size: -; D: TRBD2; DNA: TGTGCCAGCAGTTTCGCGGGAGGGTACACAGATACGCAGTATTTT; CDR3: CASSFAGGYTDTQYF
V: TRBV19; J: TRBJ2-5; size: -; D: -; DNA: TGTGCCAGTAGTATCGGGGACACAGATCCCCGAGAGACCCAGTACTTC; CDR3: CASSIGDTDPRETQYF
V: TRBV19; J: TRBJ2-7; size: -; D: TRBD1; DNA: TGTGCCACTGAGGGACAGCACTCCTACGAGCAGTACTTC; CDR3: CATEGQHSYEQYF
V: TRBV7-7; J: TRBJ2-7; size: once; D: TRBD1; DNA: TGTGCCAGCAGCCCGGGACAGGGCTACGAGCAGTACTTC; CDR3: CASSPGQGYEQYF
V: TRBV6-1; J: TRBJ2-7; size: -; D: -; DNA: TGTGCCAGCAGTGATCATCAGGAGGTGGCCGAGCAGTACTTC; CDR3: CASSDHQEVAEQYF
V: TRBV25-1; J: TRBJ2-1; size: -; D: -; DNA: TGTGCCAGCAGTGAGGAGGGAATCTACAATGAGCAGTTCTTC; CDR3: CASSEEGIYNEQFF
V: TRBV9; J: TRBJ2-3; size: -; D: TRBD1; DNA: TGTGCCAGCAGCGTAGAAGGGACAGGTAGGGATACGCAGTATTTT; CDR3: CASSVEGTGRDTQYF
V: TRBV4-1; J: TRBJ1-1; size: -; D: TRBD1; DNA: TGCGCCAGCAGCCCAATAACAGGGGACGGCACTGAAGCTTTCTTT; CDR3: CASSPITGDGTEAFF
V: TRBV25-1; J: TRBJ2-3; size: -; D: TRBD2; DNA: TGTGCCAGTTCGACTAGCGGCTACACAGATACGCAGTATTTT; CDR3: CASSTSGYTDTQYF
V: TRBV7-6; J: TRBJ1-1; size: -; D: -; DNA: TGTGCCAGCAGCCCGGACGTGACGAACACTGAAGCTTTCTTT; CDR3: CASSPDVTNTEAFF